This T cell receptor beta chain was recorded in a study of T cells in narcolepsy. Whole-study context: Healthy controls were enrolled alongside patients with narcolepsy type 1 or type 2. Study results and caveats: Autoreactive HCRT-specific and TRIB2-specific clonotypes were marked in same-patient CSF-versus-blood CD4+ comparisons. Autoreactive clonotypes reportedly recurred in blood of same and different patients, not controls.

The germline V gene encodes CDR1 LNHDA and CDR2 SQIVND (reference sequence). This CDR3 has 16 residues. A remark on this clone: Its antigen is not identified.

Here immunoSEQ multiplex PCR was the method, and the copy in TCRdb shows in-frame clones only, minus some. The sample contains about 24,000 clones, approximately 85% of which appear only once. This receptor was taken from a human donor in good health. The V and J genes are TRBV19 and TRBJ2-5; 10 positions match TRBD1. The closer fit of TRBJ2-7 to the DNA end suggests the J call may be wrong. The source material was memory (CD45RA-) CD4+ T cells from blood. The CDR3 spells CASSIGGQGVPYEQYF. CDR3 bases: TGTGCCAGTAGTATAGGCGGACAGGGGGTTCCCTACGAGCAGTACTTC.